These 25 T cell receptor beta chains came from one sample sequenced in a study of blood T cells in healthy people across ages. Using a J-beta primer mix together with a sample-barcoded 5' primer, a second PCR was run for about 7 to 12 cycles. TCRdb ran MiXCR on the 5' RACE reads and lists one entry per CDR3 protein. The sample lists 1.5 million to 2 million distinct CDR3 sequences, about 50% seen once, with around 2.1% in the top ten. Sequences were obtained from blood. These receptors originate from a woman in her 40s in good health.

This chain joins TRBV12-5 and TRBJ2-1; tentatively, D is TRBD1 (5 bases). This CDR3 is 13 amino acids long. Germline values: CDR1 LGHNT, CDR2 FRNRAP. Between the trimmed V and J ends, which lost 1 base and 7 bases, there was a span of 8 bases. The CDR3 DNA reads TGTGCTAGTGGTTTGGGCAGGGTGAATGAGCAGTTCTTC. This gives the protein CASGLGRVNEQFF.

CDR3 nucleotides: TGTGCCAGCAGTCTGGGGGACACCGACTCCTACGAGCAGTACTTC. Translating it yields CASSLGDTDSYEQYF. The V gene is TRBV28, the J gene TRBJ2-7, with D tentatively TRBD1 (6 bases). Between the trimmed V and J ends, which lost 5 bases and 0 bases, there was a span of 14 bases. This CDR3 contains 15 residues. Germline V CDR1 and CDR2: MDHEN, SYDVKM.

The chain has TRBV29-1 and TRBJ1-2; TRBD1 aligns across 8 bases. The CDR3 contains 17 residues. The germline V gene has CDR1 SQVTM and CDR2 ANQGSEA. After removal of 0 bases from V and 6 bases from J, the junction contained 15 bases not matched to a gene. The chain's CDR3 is CSVEDLGQDSAWHGYTF. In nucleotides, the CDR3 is TGCAGCGTTGAAGATCTGGGACAGGATTCGGCTTGGCATGGCTACACCTTC.

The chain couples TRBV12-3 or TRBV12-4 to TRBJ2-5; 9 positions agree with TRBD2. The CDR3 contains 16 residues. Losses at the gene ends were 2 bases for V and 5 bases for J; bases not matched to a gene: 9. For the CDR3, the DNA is TGTGCCAGCAGTTTACTATTAGCGGGGGATCTTGAGACCCAGTACTTC. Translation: CASSLLLAGDLETQYF.

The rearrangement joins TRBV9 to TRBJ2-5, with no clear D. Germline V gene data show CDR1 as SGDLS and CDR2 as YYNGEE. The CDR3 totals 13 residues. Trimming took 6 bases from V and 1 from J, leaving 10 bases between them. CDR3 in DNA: TGTGCCAGCACAGCCCGAGGCCAAGAGACCCAGTACTTC. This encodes CASTARGQETQYF. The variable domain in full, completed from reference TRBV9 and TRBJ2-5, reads DSGVTQTPKHLITATGQRVTLRCSPRSGDLSVYWYQQSLDQGLQFLIQYYNGEERAKGNILERFSAQQFPDLHSELNLSSLELGDSALYFCASTARGQETQYFGPGTRLLVL.

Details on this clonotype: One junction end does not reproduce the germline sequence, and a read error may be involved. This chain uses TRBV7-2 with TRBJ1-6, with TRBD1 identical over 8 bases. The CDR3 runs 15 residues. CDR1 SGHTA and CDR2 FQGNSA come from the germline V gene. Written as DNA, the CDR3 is TGTGCCGGCAGCTTAGTCTCCAGGGGGCTATCACCCCTCCACTTT. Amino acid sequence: CAGSLVSRGLSPLHF.

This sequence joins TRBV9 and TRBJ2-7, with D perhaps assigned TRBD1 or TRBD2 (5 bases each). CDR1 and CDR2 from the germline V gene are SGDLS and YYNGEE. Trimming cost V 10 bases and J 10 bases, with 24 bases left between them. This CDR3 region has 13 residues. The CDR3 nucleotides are TGTGCCGGCGCTATCGGACTGCAAGGGGACCAGTACTTC. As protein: CAGAIGLQGDQYF. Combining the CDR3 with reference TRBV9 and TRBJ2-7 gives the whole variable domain DSGVTQTPKHLITATGQRVTLRCSPRSGDLSVYWYQQSLDQGLQFLIQYYNGEERAKGNILERFSAQQFPDLHSELNLSSLELGDSALYFCAGAIGLQGDQYFGPGTRLTVT.

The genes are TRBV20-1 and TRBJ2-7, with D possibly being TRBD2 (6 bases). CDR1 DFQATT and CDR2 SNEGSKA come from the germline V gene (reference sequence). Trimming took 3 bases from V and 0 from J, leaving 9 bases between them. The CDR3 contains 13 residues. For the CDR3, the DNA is TGCAGTGCTAGTTCGGGGGACTCCTACGAGCAGTACTTC. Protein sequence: CSASSGDSYEQYF.

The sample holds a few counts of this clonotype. The CDR3 nucleotides read TGCGCCAGCAGCCAAGAGACAGGGGGTCTCGACAATGAGCAGTTCTTC. Translated: CASSQETGGLDNEQFF. This chain links TRBV4-3 with TRBJ2-1, with 9 bases aligning to TRBD1. Germline CDR1 reads LGHNA; CDR2 reads YSLEER. V trimming: 0 bases; J trimming: 5 bases; junction bases outside the gene matches: 5. There are 16 residues in the CDR3.

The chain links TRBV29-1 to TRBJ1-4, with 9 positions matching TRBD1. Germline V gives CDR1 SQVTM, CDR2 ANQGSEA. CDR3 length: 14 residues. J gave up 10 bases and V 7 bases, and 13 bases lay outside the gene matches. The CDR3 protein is CSALGRDREGKLFF. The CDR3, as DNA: TGCAGCGCCCTAGGCCGGGACAGGGAAGGAAAACTGTTTTTT.

This CDR3 is CASSLGRTPPNYGYTF. Here the CDR3 DNA reads TGTGCCAGCAGCTTAGGGAGGACGCCCCCCAACTATGGCTACACCTTC. The chain couples TRBV7-2 to TRBJ1-2; no clear D gene. Germline values: CDR1 SGHTA, CDR2 FQGNSA. The CDR3 contains 16 residues. The germline V and J ends were trimmed by 1 base and 2 bases, with 14 bases remaining between them.

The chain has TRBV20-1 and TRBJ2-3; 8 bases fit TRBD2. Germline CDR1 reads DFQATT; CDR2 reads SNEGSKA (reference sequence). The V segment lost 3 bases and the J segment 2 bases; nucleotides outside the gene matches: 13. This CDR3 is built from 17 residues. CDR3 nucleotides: TGCAGTGCTAGTCCCCTCCTTATAGCGGGGAACACAGATACGCAGTATTTT. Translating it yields CSASPLLIAGNTDTQYF.

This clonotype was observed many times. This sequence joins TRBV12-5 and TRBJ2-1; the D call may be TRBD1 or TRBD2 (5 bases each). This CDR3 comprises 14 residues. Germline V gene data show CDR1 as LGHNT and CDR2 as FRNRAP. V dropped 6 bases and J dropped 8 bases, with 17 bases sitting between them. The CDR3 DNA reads TGTGCTAGTGGCTCGGGGACCCCGGACCATGAGCAGTTCTTC. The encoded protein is CASGSGTPDHEQFF.

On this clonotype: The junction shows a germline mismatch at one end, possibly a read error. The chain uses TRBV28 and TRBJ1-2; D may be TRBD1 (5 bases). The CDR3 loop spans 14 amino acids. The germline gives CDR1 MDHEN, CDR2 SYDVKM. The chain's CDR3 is CASSGHFTNYVYTF. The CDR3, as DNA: TGTGCCAGCAGCGGACACTTTACTAACTATGTCTACACCTTC.

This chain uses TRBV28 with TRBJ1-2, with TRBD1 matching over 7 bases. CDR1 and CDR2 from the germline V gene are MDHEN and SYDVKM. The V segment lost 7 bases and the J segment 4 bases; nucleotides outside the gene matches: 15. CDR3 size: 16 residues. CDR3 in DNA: TGTGCCAGCACCATCCCCACTCAGGGGGGACGCTATGGCTACACCTTC. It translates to CASTIPTQGGRYGYTF.

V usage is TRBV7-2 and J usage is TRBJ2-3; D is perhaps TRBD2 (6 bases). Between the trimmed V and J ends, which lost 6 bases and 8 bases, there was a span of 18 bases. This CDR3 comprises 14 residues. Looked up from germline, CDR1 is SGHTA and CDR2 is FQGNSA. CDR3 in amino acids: CASSSHQVGGTQYF. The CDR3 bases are TGTGCCAGCAGTTCCCATCAGGTGGGAGGTACGCAGTATTTT.

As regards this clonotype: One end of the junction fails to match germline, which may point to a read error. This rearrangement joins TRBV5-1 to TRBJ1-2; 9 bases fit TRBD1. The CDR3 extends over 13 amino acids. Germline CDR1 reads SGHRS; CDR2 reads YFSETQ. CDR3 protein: CTSSLDRGYGYTF. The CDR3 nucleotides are TGCACCAGCAGCTTGGACAGGGGTTATGGCTACACCTTC.

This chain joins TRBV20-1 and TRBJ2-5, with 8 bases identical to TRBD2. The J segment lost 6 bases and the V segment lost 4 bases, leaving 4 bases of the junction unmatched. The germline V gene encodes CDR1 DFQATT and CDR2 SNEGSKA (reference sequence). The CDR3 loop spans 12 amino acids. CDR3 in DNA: TGCAGTGCTATAGGACTAGCACAGACCCAGTACTTC. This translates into CSAIGLAQTQYF.

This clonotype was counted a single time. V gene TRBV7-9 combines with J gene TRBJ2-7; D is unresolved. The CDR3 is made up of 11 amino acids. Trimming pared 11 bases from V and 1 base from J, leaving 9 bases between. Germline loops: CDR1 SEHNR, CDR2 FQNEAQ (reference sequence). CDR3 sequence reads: CAGQGSYEQYF. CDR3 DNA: TGTGCCGGCCAAGGATCCTACGAGCAGTACTTC.

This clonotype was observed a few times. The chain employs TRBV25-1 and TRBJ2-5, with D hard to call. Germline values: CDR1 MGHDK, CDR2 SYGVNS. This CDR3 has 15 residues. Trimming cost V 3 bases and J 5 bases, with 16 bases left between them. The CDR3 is CASSDLPTTPETQYF. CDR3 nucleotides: TGTGCCAGCAGTGATCTTCCCACGACCCCGGAGACCCAGTACTTC.

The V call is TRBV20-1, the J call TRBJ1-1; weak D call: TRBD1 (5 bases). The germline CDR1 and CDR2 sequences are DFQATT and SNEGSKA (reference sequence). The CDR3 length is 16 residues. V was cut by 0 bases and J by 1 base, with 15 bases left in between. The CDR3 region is CSARDPRVGGNTEAFF. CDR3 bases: TGCAGTGCTAGAGATCCCAGGGTCGGAGGGAACACTGAAGCTTTCTTT.

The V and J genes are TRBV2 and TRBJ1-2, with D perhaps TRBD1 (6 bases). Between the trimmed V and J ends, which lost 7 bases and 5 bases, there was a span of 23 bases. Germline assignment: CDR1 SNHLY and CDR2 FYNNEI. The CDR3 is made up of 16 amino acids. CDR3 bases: TGTGCCAGCACAATCCGGCGGGGGGGGCTCGGATATGGCTACACCTTC. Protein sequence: CASTIRRGGLGYGYTF.

This chain's CDR3 is CASSAGGVLYEQYF. Here the CDR3 DNA reads TGCGCCAGCAGCGCCGGGGGCGTGCTCTACGAGCAGTACTTC. The rearrangement joins TRBV5-1 to TRBJ2-7; perhaps D is TRBD1 or TRBD2 (6 bases each). Trimming left V 4 bases short and J 3 bases short, with 14 bases between. CDR1 is SGHRS and CDR2 is YFSETQ in the germline V gene. The CDR3 is 14 amino acids.

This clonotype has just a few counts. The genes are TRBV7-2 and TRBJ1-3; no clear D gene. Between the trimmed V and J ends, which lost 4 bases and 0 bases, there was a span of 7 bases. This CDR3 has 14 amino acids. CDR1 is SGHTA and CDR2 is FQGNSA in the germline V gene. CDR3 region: CASSSGASGNTIYF. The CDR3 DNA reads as TGTGCCAGCAGCTCCGGCGCCTCTGGAAACACCATATATTTT.

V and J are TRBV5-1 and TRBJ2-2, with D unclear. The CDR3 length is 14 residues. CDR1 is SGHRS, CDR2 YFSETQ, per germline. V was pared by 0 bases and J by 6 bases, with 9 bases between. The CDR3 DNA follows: TGCGCCAGCAGCTTGGTTTCCGGCCCCGGGGAGCTGTTTTTT. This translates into CASSLVSGPGELFF.